This TCR beta chain was obtained from a study of control samples from healthy donors and cancer patients. The CDR3 runs 12 residues. V lost 10 bases to trimming and J lost 7 bases, with 16 bases between them. Germline V gives CDR1 SNHLY, CDR2 FYNNEI. This table comes from immunoSEQ multiplex PCR, and its TCRdb copy is limited to in-frame clones, with some not included. The sample carries 260,000 or so clones, around 80% recorded once. The chain has TRBV2 and TRBJ1-1; D is possibly TRBD1 (5 bases). This TCR derives from an older woman with lung cancer. What was sequenced was PBMCs. This CDR3 reads CATTNTGGEAFF. CDR3 in DNA: TGTGCCACCACTAACACGGGGGGTGAAGCTTTCTTT. Filled out from reference TRBV2 and TRBJ1-1, the complete variable domain reads EPEVTQTPSHQVTQMGQEVILRCVPISNHLYFYWYRQILGQKVEFLVSFYNNEISEKSEIFDDQFSVERPDGSNFTLKIRSTKLEDSAMYFCATTNTGGEAFFGQGTRLTVV.